The 29 T cell receptor beta chains listed next were all sequenced from one sample in a study of T cells in Graves' hyperthyroidism and ophthalmopathy. The TCR beta CDR3 regions underwent amplification using RNA transcripts as the source. TCR CDR3 underwent first-round RT-PCR with the HTBI primer set. Each CDR3 protein is one row after TCRdb ran MiXCR on the multiplex PCR reads. Of some 600,000 distinct CDR3 sequences in the sample, about 15% are singletons; the top ten hold less than 6%. Material: blood. The receptors shown here come from a woman in her 30s with Graves' hyperthyroidism that later progressed to Graves' ophthalmopathy.

This chain links TRBV7-3 with TRBJ2-1, with 12 nucleotides matching TRBD1. The CDR3 extends over 15 amino acids. Germline CDR1 is SGHTA and CDR2 is FQGTGA. J gave up 6 bases and V 5 bases, and 5 bases lay outside the gene matches. Written as DNA, the CDR3 is TGTGCCAGCAGCCCCGGGACAGGGGGCCTCAATGAGCAGTTCTTC. It encodes CASSPGTGGLNEQFF.

In its sample, this clonotype was seen many times. V usage is TRBV24-1 and J usage is TRBJ2-3, with TRBD1 matching 8 bases. With 5 bases clipped from V and 3 bases from J, the junction kept 6 bases outside the gene matches. Germline assignment: CDR1 KGHDR and CDR2 SFDVKD. The CDR3 loop spans 15 amino acids. The CDR3 DNA sequence: TGTGCCACCAGTGTTGACAGGGGATTGACAGATACGCAGTATTTT. It encodes CATSVDRGLTDTQYF.

The sample holds a few counts of this clonotype. V gene TRBV28 combines with J gene TRBJ2-1, with 8 bases aligning to TRBD2. This CDR3 contains 14 residues. V lost 10 bases, J lost 5 bases, and 10 bases stayed unmatched. The germline V gene has CDR1 MDHEN and CDR2 SYDVKM. CDR3 sequence (DNA): TGTGCCACCGACCCGCGGGAGGTTCACAATGAGCAGTTCTTC. It specifies CATDPREVHNEQFF.

This clonotype occurred many times. This chain links TRBV20-1 with TRBJ1-5; TRBD1 matches at 8 bases. The CDR3 is 15 amino acids. Looked up from germline, CDR1 is DFQATT and CDR2 is SNEGSKA (reference sequence). V shed 3 bases and J 5 bases; nucleotides not matched to a gene: 9. The CDR3 DNA is TGCAGTGCTAGTGAATCGGACAGGGCCGATCAGCCCCAGCATTTT. Protein sequence: CSASESDRADQPQHF.

This clonotype was detected ten times or more. The chain uses TRBV29-1 and TRBJ1-2, with no clear D. Germline V CDR1 and CDR2: SQVTM, ANQGSEA. The CDR3 consists of 13 residues. V lost 1 base, J lost 10 bases, and 16 bases lay in between. The CDR3 sequence is CSVEGSSDEDYTF. The CDR3 DNA is TGCAGCGTTGAAGGGTCCAGTGACGAGGACTACACCTTC.

Ten or more counts support this clonotype. The chain is built from TRBV20-1 and TRBJ1-6; 9 bases align to TRBD1. The germline gives CDR1 DFQATT, CDR2 SNEGSKA (reference sequence). V shed 6 bases, J shed 8 bases, and the junction held 5 bases outside the gene matches. The CDR3 totals 13 residues. CDR3 in DNA: TGCAGTGCCACGGACAGGGGTGATTCACCCCTCCACTTT. Translating it yields CSATDRGDSPLHF.

In this sample, this clonotype turned up many times. The chain recombines TRBV12-3 or TRBV12-4 with TRBJ2-5; 10 nucleotides line up with TRBD1. The J segment lost 4 bases and the V segment lost 10 bases, leaving 6 bases of the junction unmatched. The CDR3 has 13 residues. The CDR3 spells CATRQGAGETQYF. CDR3 coding DNA: TGTGCCACTCGACAGGGGGCAGGAGAGACCCAGTACTTC.

This clonotype was observed at least ten times. The chain joins TRBV30 to TRBJ1-2; D unclear. In germline, CDR1 is GTSNPN, CDR2 SVGIG (reference sequence). Trimming stripped 0 bases from V and 3 bases from J, with 17 bases between. The CDR3 has 16 residues. The CDR3 is CAWSVLSVEGYYGYTF. CDR3 in DNA: TGTGCCTGGAGTGTCCTATCAGTCGAGGGTTACTATGGCTACACCTTC.

This clonotype was recorded many times. The chain uses TRBV28 and TRBJ2-1, with D perhaps assigned TRBD1 or TRBD2 (5 bases each). Trimming took off 6 bases at V and 8 bases at J, with 26 bases between the two ends. The length of the CDR3 is 17 residues. CDR1 MDHEN and CDR2 SYDVKM come from the germline V gene. CDR3 in DNA: TGTGCCAGCAGCCCCGCTTTGGTCCAGACCCTGGGGGATGAGCAGTTCTTC. As protein: CASSPALVQTLGDEQFF.

This clonotype was found many times. The CDR3 DNA follows: TGCAGTGCGGGGGGGGGCGTCTATTCACCCCTCCACTTT. It translates to CSAGGGVYSPLHF. V gene TRBV20-1 combines with J gene TRBJ1-6; weak D call: TRBD1 (6 bases). Germline V lookup: CDR1 DFQATT, CDR2 SNEGSKA (reference sequence). V dropped 6 bases and J dropped 8 bases, with 14 bases sitting between them. The CDR3 loop spans 13 amino acids.

The chain carries TRBV28 and TRBJ2-5; TRBD1 agrees at 9 bases. V was pared by 5 bases and J by 5 bases, with 12 bases of the junction left unmatched. CDR1 and CDR2 (germline): MDHEN, SYDVKM. The CDR3 contains 16 residues. The CDR3 loop reads CASSNPGTGRDETQYF. DNA of the CDR3: TGTGCCAGCAGTAACCCGGGGACAGGGCGAGACGAGACCCAGTACTTC. Using reference TRBV28 and TRBJ2-5 for the parts outside the CDR3, the full variable domain is DVKVTQSSRYLVKRTGEKVFLECVQDMDHENMFWYRQDPGLGLRLIYFSYDVKMKEKGDIPEGYSVSREKKERFSLILESASTNQTSMYLCASSNPGTGRDETQYFGPGTRLLVL.

Comments on this clonotype: One junction end disagrees with the germline gene, perhaps due to a read error. The V gene is TRBV27, the J gene TRBJ2-5, with 7 bases that match TRBD2. Germline-derived CDR1 and CDR2 are MNHEY and SMNVEV (reference sequence). The CDR3 has 14 amino acids. The CDR3 reads CASCFAGEQETQYF. Written as DNA, the CDR3 is TGTGCCAGCTGTTTCGCGGGAGAGCAAGAGACCCAGTACTTC.

The gene calls are TRBV6-1 and TRBJ1-4, with TRBD1 as a possible D gene (6 bases). This CDR3 has 14 amino acids. The germline V gene has CDR1 MNHNS and CDR2 SASEGT. Trimming left V 5 bases short and J 4 bases short, with 11 bases between. The CDR3 is CASSPFRGNEKLFF. In DNA, the CDR3 is TGTGCCAGCAGTCCATTCAGGGGTAATGAAAAACTGTTTTTT.

This clonotype was seen ten or more times. The rearrangement uses TRBV6-2 or TRBV6-3 and TRBJ1-2, with D possibly TRBD1 on 5 matching bases. The CDR3 sequence is 13 residues long. The germline gives CDR1 MNHEY, CDR2 SVGEGT. Deletions cut 5 bases from V and 7 bases from J, with 14 bases between. DNA of the CDR3: TGTGCCAGCAGTCAGCGGGACGTATTTGGCTACACCTTC. Amino acids: CASSQRDVFGYTF.

This clonotype has at least ten counts. The CDR3 coding sequence is TGTGCCAGCTTGATTGGGACAGGGTCTTACAATGAGCAGTTCTTC. Translated: CASLIGTGSYNEQFF. The chain combines TRBV12-3 or TRBV12-4 with TRBJ2-1, with 9 bases lining up with TRBD1. V lost 8 bases, J lost 4 bases, and 9 bases stayed unmatched. This CDR3 has 15 amino acids.

Ten or more counts support this clonotype. V gene TRBV20-1 combines with J gene TRBJ1-5; TRBD1 is a possible D gene (5 bases). V gave up 6 bases and J gave up 5 bases, with 11 bases separating them. There are 12 residues in the CDR3. Germline V CDR1 and CDR2: DFQATT, SNEGSKA (reference sequence). Written as DNA, the CDR3 is TGCAGTGCGGGGCAGGACCATCAGCCCCAGCATTTT. Translating it yields CSAGQDHQPQHF.

Worth noting for this clonotype: A much larger clonotype is one base distant, so this may be a read error. The rearrangement uses TRBV19 and TRBJ2-3, with D maybe TRBD2 (6 bases). CDR1 is LNHDA, CDR2 SQIVND, per germline (reference sequence). Trimming stripped 10 bases from V and 3 bases from J, with 17 bases between. This CDR3 contains 14 residues. CDR3 bases: TGTGCCATTGGAGGGCTAGTGGGAACAGATACGCAGTATTTT. Its translation: CAIGGLVGTDTQYF. The full variable domain, with the rest looked up from reference TRBV19 and TRBJ2-3, is DGGITQSPKYLFRKEGQNVTLSCEQNLNHDAMYWYRQDPGQGLRLIYYSQIVNDFQKGDIAEGYSVSREKKESFPLTVTSAQKNPTAFYLCAIGGLVGTDTQYFGPGTRLTVL.

This clonotype was recorded at least ten times. The chain links TRBV4-1 to TRBJ2-1, with 8 nucleotides matching TRBD1. CDR1 is MGHRA, CDR2 YSYEKL, per germline. There are 14 residues in the CDR3. V lost 1 base, J lost 9 bases, and 5 bases stayed unmatched. This chain's CDR3 is CASSQGQGAREQFF. The CDR3 nucleotides read TGCGCCAGCAGCCAAGGGCAGGGGGCGCGTGAGCAGTTCTTC.

The chain links TRBV19 to TRBJ1-4; possibly TRBD1 for D (6 bases). In germline, CDR1 is LNHDA, CDR2 SQIVND (reference sequence). V was pared by 5 bases and J by 5 bases, with 12 bases between. The CDR3 is made up of 14 amino acids. CDR3 DNA sequence: TGTGCCAGTAGTGCAGGGGCATACAATGAAAAACTGTTTTTT. Its translation is CASSAGAYNEKLFF. Full variable domain (missing parts from reference TRBV19 and TRBJ1-4): DGGITQSPKYLFRKEGQNVTLSCEQNLNHDAMYWYRQDPGQGLRLIYYSQIVNDFQKGDIAEGYSVSREKKESFPLTVTSAQKNPTAFYLCASSAGAYNEKLFFGSGTQLSVL.

The sample holds many counts of this clonotype. The V and J genes are TRBV6-2 or TRBV6-3 and TRBJ2-4; D unresolved. Germline CDR1 MNHEY, CDR2 SVGEGT. This CDR3 region has 14 residues. Deletions cut 7 bases from V and 0 bases from J, with 10 bases between. CDR3 in DNA: TGTGCCAGCACCCGTCCCGTAGCCAAAAACATTCAGTACTTC. This codes for CASTRPVAKNIQYF.

This clonotype showed up many times. This chain uses TRBV7-8 with TRBJ1-1; no clear D gene. Germline lookup yields CDR1 SGHVS and CDR2 FQNEAQ. Deletions cut 0 bases from V and 8 bases from J, with 7 bases between. CDR3 length equals 12 residues. In nucleotides, the CDR3 is TGTGCCAGCAGCTTAGCTGCGAGAGAAGCTTTCTTT. Residues: CASSLAAREAFF.

This sequence joins TRBV6-5 and TRBJ2-7; TRBD1 might be the D (5 bases). The germline V gene has CDR1 MNHEY and CDR2 SVGAGI. The V end lost 5 bases, the J end lost 3 bases, and 11 bases lay between the germline ends. This CDR3 has 13 residues. DNA of the CDR3: TGTGCCAGCAGTATACCTGACAGCTACGAGCAGTACTTC. Translated, it gives CASSIPDSYEQYF.

This clonotype was counted between two and nine times. The J gene is TRBJ1-4, the V gene TRBV7-9; D is perhaps TRBD1 (5 bases). The CDR3 covers 16 residues. Germline V gene lookup returns CDR1 SEHNR and CDR2 FQNEAQ (reference sequence). Trimming shortened V by 0 bases and J by 6 bases, and 14 bases separated the two germline ends. The chain's CDR3 is CASSLATIREYEKLFF. Written as DNA, the CDR3 is TGTGCCAGCAGCTTAGCCACCATCAGGGAGTATGAAAAACTGTTTTTT.

A few counts support this clonotype. This chain connects TRBV19 to TRBJ1-5, with TRBD1 identical over 7 bases. Germline CDR1 reads LNHDA; CDR2 reads SQIVND (reference sequence). CDR3 length: 12 amino acids. The V gene end was trimmed by 7 bases and the J gene end by 5 bases; junction bases not matched to a gene: 2. The CDR3 reads CASNDRDQPQHF. In DNA form, the CDR3 reads TGTGCCAGTAACGACAGGGATCAGCCCCAGCATTTT.

Worth noting for this clonotype: A much larger clone lies one base from this, so it may be a read error. The chain combines TRBV5-1 with TRBJ2-1; D is unresolved. Germline CDR1 and CDR2: SGHRS and YFSETQ. The CDR3 is made up of 12 amino acids. The DNA of the CDR3 is TGCGCCAGCAGCACGACCTACAATGAGCAGTTGTTC. Its translation is CASSTTYNEQLF. The whole variable domain, remainder taken from reference TRBV5-1 and TRBJ2-1, is KAGVTQTPRYLIKTRGQQVTLSCSPISGHRSVSWYQQTPGQGLQFLFEYFSETQRNKGNFPGRFSGRQFSNSRSEMNVSTLELGDSALYLCASSTTYNEQLFGPGTRLTVL.

This clonotype was seen at least ten times. The chain carries TRBV18 and TRBJ1-6; D is possibly TRBD1 (6 bases). The CDR3 is made up of 15 amino acids. Per the germline V gene, CDR1 is KGHSH and CDR2 is LQKENI. V was cut by 6 bases and J by 1 base, with 10 bases left in between. CDR3 in DNA: TGTGCCAGCTCGCGCAGGGGTTCCTATAATTCACCCCTCCACTTT. Amino acid sequence: CASSRRGSYNSPLHF.

Ten or more counts support this clonotype. The V call is TRBV29-1, the J call TRBJ2-1; 9 nucleotides match TRBD2. The CDR3 consists of 17 residues. V was pared by 1 base and J by 2 bases, with 9 bases of the junction left unmatched. Germline loops: CDR1 SQVTM, CDR2 ANQGSEA. The CDR3 coding sequence is TGCAGCGTTGAAGTCAGGTCTAGCGGGATGGCCTACAATGAGCAGTTCTTC. Protein: CSVEVRSSGMAYNEQFF.

J is TRBJ2-7 and V is TRBV7-9; 11 positions agree with TRBD1. Trimming at V came to 2 bases and at J to 2 bases, leaving 26 bases not matched to a gene. The CDR3 spans 23 residues. Germline V gives CDR1 SEHNR, CDR2 FQNEAQ (reference sequence). The DNA of the CDR3 is TGTGCCAGCAGCTTAAAAGTTTTCGCCGGTCAGGTTGGGTCGGACAGGGGGCCCTACGAGCAGTACTTC. As protein: CASSLKVFAGQVGSDRGPYEQYF.

Comments on this clonotype: The conserved final phenylalanine or tryptophan is absent from the CDR3, which likely points to a read error. The chain has TRBV3-1 and TRBJ1-2; 9 bases agree with TRBD1. J gave up 4 bases and V 4 bases, and 10 bases lay outside the gene matches. The CDR3 is 16 residues long. CDR1 LGHDT and CDR2 YNNKEL come from the germline V gene (reference sequence). The CDR3 DNA reads as TGTGCCAGCAGCCCTCGGGACAGGGCGGCCCTCTATGGCTACACCTAC. Residues: CASSPRDRAALYGYTY.